The 18 T cell receptor beta chains listed next were all sequenced from one sample in a study of shared clonotypes between healthy human individuals. Assay used: immunoSEQ multiplex PCR; TCRdb lists only in-frame clones, some missing. Found here are roughly 650,000 clones, roughly 97% of them singletons; the top ten hold about 0.06%. The sequencing input was naive CD4+ T cells sorted from blood. Documented subset: CD45RA+ positively selected. The source is a woman aged 30 to 39 in good health.

The chain couples TRBV27 to TRBJ1-1, with D perhaps TRBD1 (5 bases). The CDR3 is 11 amino acids. Germline loops: CDR1 MNHEY, CDR2 SMNVEV (reference sequence). Trimming removed 9 bases from V and 7 bases from J, with 12 bases in between. The CDR3 is CARGGYDEAFF. The CDR3 nucleotides are TGTGCCAGGGGGGGTTACGATGAAGCTTTCTTT.

The chain links TRBV29-1 to TRBJ2-2; no clear D gene. V was pared by 2 bases and J by 6 bases, with 10 bases between. The CDR3 contains 13 residues. Per germline, CDR1 SQVTM and CDR2 ANQGSEA. The CDR3 nucleotides are TGCAGCGTTGAACAGGCAGCCGCCGGGGAGCTGTTTTTT. It specifies CSVEQAAAGELFF.

The chain links TRBV6-5 to TRBJ1-1; D not resolved. The CDR3 is made up of 12 amino acids. Trimming shortened V by 9 bases and J by 0 bases, and 8 bases separated the two germline ends. In germline, CDR1 is MNHEY, CDR2 SVGAGI. This CDR3 is CASYKMNTEAFF. The CDR3 region has the DNA TGTGCCAGTTACAAGATGAACACTGAAGCTTTCTTT.

CDR3 DNA sequence: TGCGCCAGCAGCCAAGGGCAGTTCCAAGAGACCCAGTACTTC. Translating gives CASSQGQFQETQYF. The chain links TRBV4-1 to TRBJ2-5, with no clear D. The CDR3 is 14 residues long. From germline, CDR1 is MGHRA and CDR2 YSYEKL. Trimming removed 1 base at V and 1 base at J, with 7 bases between.

The chain couples TRBV28 to TRBJ2-5; 12 nucleotides match TRBD2. Germline CDR1 and CDR2: MDHEN and SYDVKM. The CDR3 has 15 amino acids. The ends lost 8 bases at V and 5 bases at J; junction bases unmatched: 9. CDR3 nucleotides: TGTGCCAGCGGCGATCCCGGGACTAGCGGGGAGACCCAGTACTTC. The encoded protein is CASGDPGTSGETQYF. The full variable domain, completed using reference TRBV28 and TRBJ2-5, is DVKVTQSSRYLVKRTGEKVFLECVQDMDHENMFWYRQDPGLGLRLIYFSYDVKMKEKGDIPEGYSVSREKKERFSLILESASTNQTSMYLCASGDPGTSGETQYFGPGTRLLVL.

The chain uses TRBV6-5 and TRBJ1-6; D call uncertain. Trimming took 4 bases from V and 13 from J, leaving 20 bases between them. Germline V CDR1 and CDR2: MNHEY, SVGAGI. The CDR3 loop spans 15 amino acids. The CDR3 sequence: CASSSRSRQPIPLHF. The CDR3 nucleotides are TGTGCCAGCAGTTCTCGAAGTCGGCAGCCCATTCCCCTCCACTTT.

The chain recombines TRBV7-9 with TRBJ1-2; D perhaps matches TRBD1 (5 bases). V lost 3 bases and J lost 4, with 12 bases in between. There are 14 residues in the CDR3. CDR1 is SEHNR and CDR2 is FQNEAQ in the germline V gene (reference sequence). The CDR3 reads CASSLPGTAYGYTF. DNA of the CDR3: TGTGCCAGCAGCTTGCCCGGGACGGCCTATGGCTACACCTTC. Using reference TRBV7-9 and TRBJ1-2 for the parts outside the CDR3, the full variable domain is DTGVSQNPRHKITKRGQNVTFRCDPISEHNRLYWYRQTLGQGPEFLTYFQNEAQLEKSRLLSDRFSAERPKGSFSTLEIQRTEQGDSAMYLCASSLPGTAYGYTFGSGTRLTVV.

As DNA, the CDR3 is TGTGCCAGCAGTATCAGACAGGGACGTTCGGGTGAAGCTTTCTTT. As protein: CASSIRQGRSGEAFF. The rearrangement joins TRBV27 to TRBJ1-1; 7 positions agree with TRBD1. Unmatched junction bases numbered 13, after V lost 5 bases and J lost 7 bases. Germline V gives CDR1 MNHEY, CDR2 SMNVEV (reference sequence). The CDR3 consists of 15 residues.

The chain has TRBV7-9 and TRBJ1-3, with a possible D match to TRBD1 (6 bases). CDR1 is SEHNR and CDR2 is FQNEAQ in the germline V gene (reference sequence). This CDR3 has 14 amino acids. The V end lost 6 bases, the J end lost 4 bases, and 13 bases lay between the germline ends. As DNA, the CDR3 is TGTGCCAGCAGAAATCTTGACAGGGGAAACACCATATATTTT. This encodes CASRNLDRGNTIYF.

The chain has TRBV10-2 and TRBJ2-1, with a possible D match to TRBD2 (7 bases). Germline V lookup: CDR1 WSHSY, CDR2 SAAADI. V lost 6 bases and J 8 bases, leaving 17 bases between the germline ends. The CDR3 contains 14 residues. CDR3 residues: CASRDGGRGDEQFF. CDR3 in DNA: TGCGCCAGCAGGGACGGGGGGCGCGGCGATGAGCAGTTCTTC.

This chain uses TRBV7-7 with TRBJ2-5; the match to TRBD2 covers 11 bases. This CDR3 spans 13 amino acids. The germline CDR1 and CDR2 sequences are SSHAT and FNYEAQ (reference sequence). The V gene end was trimmed by 7 bases and the J gene end by 12 bases; junction bases not matched to a gene: 10. In DNA form, the CDR3 reads TGTGCCAGCACCTTCGGGGGACTAGCGGAAAAGTACTTC. Translation: CASTFGGLAEKYF.

This clone was counted a single time. In the same sample, other DNA sequences code for this CDR3. This rearrangement joins TRBV5-1 to TRBJ1-5; the match to TRBD1 covers 10 bases. V shed 4 bases and J 4 bases; nucleotides not matched to a gene: 2. From germline, CDR1 is SGHRS and CDR2 YFSETQ. The CDR3 extends over 14 amino acids. CDR3 nucleotides: TGCGCCAGCAGCCCGGGACAGGGGAATCAGCCCCAGCATTTT. Its translation: CASSPGQGNQPQHF.

The chain recombines TRBV28 with TRBJ1-5; perhaps TRBD1 as D (6 bases). The CDR3 covers 16 residues. The germline gives CDR1 MDHEN, CDR2 SYDVKM. The V gene lost 5 bases and the J gene lost 3 bases, with 17 bases spanning the gap. Written as DNA, the CDR3 is TGTGCCAGCAGTGCACCACAGGTGGGGGCCAATCAGCCCCAGCATTTT. Translating it yields CASSAPQVGANQPQHF.

The chain carries TRBV7-8 and TRBJ1-5; maybe TRBD1 (6 bases). CDR3 length: 16 amino acids. V lost 5 bases to trimming and J lost 1 base, with 15 bases between them. Germline lookup yields CDR1 SGHVS and CDR2 FQNEAQ. CDR3 sequence reads: CASSPGGGASNQPQHF. In nucleotides, the CDR3 is TGTGCCAGCAGCCCCGGCGGGGGGGCGAGCAATCAGCCCCAGCATTTT.

V is TRBV27 and J is TRBJ2-3; D gene uncertain. This CDR3 comprises 12 residues. Germline values: CDR1 MNHEY, CDR2 SMNVEV (reference sequence). Trimming took off 7 bases at V and 4 bases at J, with 9 bases between the two ends. The CDR3 spells CASTSWSDTQYF. The CDR3 region has the DNA TGTGCCAGCACTTCGTGGTCAGATACGCAGTATTTT.

The chain has TRBV6-4 and TRBJ2-2; 7 bases map to TRBD1. V gave up 4 bases and J gave up 4 bases; unmatched junction bases: 6. The CDR3 has 15 amino acids. Looked up from germline, CDR1 is MRHNA and CDR2 is SNTAGT. CDR3 region: CASSGITGATGELFF. Here the CDR3 DNA reads TGTGCCAGCAGTGGAATTACAGGGGCCACCGGGGAGCTGTTTTTT.

The chain joins TRBV5-6 to TRBJ2-1; the D gene could be TRBD1 or TRBD2 (5 bases each). CDR1 is SGHDT, CDR2 YYEEEE, per germline. This CDR3 has 13 residues. Deletions cut 0 bases from V and 8 bases from J, with 9 bases between. The CDR3 reads CASSLAGTYEQFF. In DNA form, the CDR3 reads TGTGCCAGCAGCTTGGCAGGGACCTATGAGCAGTTCTTC. Based on the CDR3 plus reference TRBV5-6 and TRBJ2-1, the full variable domain is DAGVTQSPTHLIKTRGQQVTLRCSPKSGHDTVSWYQQALGQGPQFIFQYYEEEERQRGNFPDRFSGHQFPNYSSELNVNALLLGDSALYLCASSLAGTYEQFFGPGTRLTVL.

This chain connects TRBV10-3 to TRBJ2-7; 12 bases align to TRBD1. With 5 bases clipped from V and 6 bases from J, the junction kept 5 bases outside the gene matches. From germline, CDR1 is ENHRY and CDR2 SYGVKD. CDR3 length equals 14 residues. The chain's CDR3 is CAISKGTGGSEQYF. As DNA, the CDR3 is TGTGCCATCAGTAAAGGGACAGGGGGCTCCGAGCAGTACTTC.